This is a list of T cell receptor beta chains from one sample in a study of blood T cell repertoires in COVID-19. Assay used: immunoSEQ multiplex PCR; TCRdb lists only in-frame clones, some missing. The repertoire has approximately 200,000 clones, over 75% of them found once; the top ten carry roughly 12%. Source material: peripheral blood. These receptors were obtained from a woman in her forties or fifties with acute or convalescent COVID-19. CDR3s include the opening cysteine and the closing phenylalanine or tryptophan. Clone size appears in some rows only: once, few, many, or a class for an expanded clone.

CASSTRGGAQQPQHF	NA	TRBV6-2/TRBV6-3
CASSPPGLAGGLSTGELFF	NA	TRBV18
CASSDDSINTEAFF	NA	TRBV25-1
CASSPTGTTNEKLFF	NA	TRBV28
CASSPRAEGPSYEQYF	NA	TRBV27
CASSQDASGSTYEQYF	NA	TRBV4-1
CASSPRGENYGYTF	NA	TRBV18
CASSLGGRGPITEAFF	few	TRBV7-8
CASSSARTGGADTQYF	NA	TRBV27
CAWSDPGAREKLFF	NA	TRBV30
CATSRDSRFEQFF	NA	TRBV15
CASSIGGGARF	once	TRBV19
CASRVRTSGDHEQYF	NA	TRBV2
CASSPSPGTRADTQYF	NA	TRBV7-2
CASQRLAGGPLLF	once	TRBV2
CASSLTGTGSNQPQHF	NA	TRBV5-4
CASSSGRQDPSYEQYF	NA	TRBV11-2
CASSEAPNNSPLHF	NA	TRBV19
CASRTGGTQSYNEQFF	NA	TRBV27
CASKLRALNTEAFF	NA	TRBV19
CAWSPIGQGWRDTQYF	NA	TRBV30
CASSSLTSEAFF	NA	TRBV18
CASSLQGVEEQFF	NA	TRBV5-1
CATSDWRDRRGGNEQFF	NA	TRBV24-1
CASSLTAPYEQYF	NA	TRBV2
CASSSALGASGTATQETQYF	NA	TRBV28
CASSAYGVSTDTQYF	NA	TRBV25-1
CASIPDRAQGTEAFF	NA	TRBV27
CSAKGGVGANEQFF	NA	TRBV29-1
CASSEDPLAGWNEQFF	NA	TRBV6-1
CASSRSGRSTDTQYF	NA	TRBV7-2
CASRRTGVGNSPLHF	NA	TRBV19
CASSSQWDRGTDEQYF	NA	TRBV28
CASARDRGNNSPLHF	NA	TRBV6-6
CASSFQGQSPLHF	medium-sized	TRBV27
CASRSSTGDGGNEQFF	once	TRBV7-9
CASSLRQGAYEQYF	few	TRBV11-3
CASTKGKRGNGYTF	NA	TRBV28
CASSPPDRYHYGYTF	once	TRBV5-4
CASSQVSREGGYTF	NA	TRBV4-3
CASSEAGLNTEAFF	NA	TRBV10-2
CASSEGPGNTIYF	NA	TRBV2
CASGFRGQGRTEAFF	NA	TRBV12-5
CASSRQVGSGYGYTF	NA	TRBV28
CASSVVPGGATTYNEQFF	NA	TRBV9
CASSTGQGADTQYF	once	TRBV7-9
CASSYSGTNTGELFF	once	TRBV6-5
CASSSDRRPNQPQHF	NA	TRBV6-5
CASSQEGLAVGELFF	NA	TRBV4-1
CASSYWDRGNEQFF	NA	TRBV6-6
CASSPDRGPGNTIYF	NA	TRBV3-1/TRBV3-2
CASSLERRYEAFF	NA	TRBV5-5
CASSLPQGAISEQYF	NA	TRBV28
CASSSDSDQPQHF	NA	TRBV18
CASSSTGATNEKLFF	NA	TRBV9
CASLQRPDYEQYF	once	TRBV2
CATGQGNTGELFF	NA	TRBV24-1
CASSDGSGLNEKLFF	NA	TRBV25-1
CASTYSDIPYEQYF	NA	TRBV3-1/TRBV3-2